The 24 T cell receptor beta chains below come from one sample, sequenced in a study of CXCR4 blockade with PD-1 therapy in pancreatic cancer. TCRdb's copy holds only in-frame clones and misses some; the assay was immunoSEQ multiplex PCR. The sample carries about 5,100 clones, 45% to 60% recorded once. The sample was tumor tissue. The receptor source for this set is a human donor with pancreatic ductal adenocarcinoma.

This clone was seen only a few times. The rearrangement links TRBV11-3 to TRBJ2-1, with D perhaps matching TRBD1 or TRBD2 (5 bases each). Trimming pared 5 bases from V and 4 bases from J, leaving 12 bases between. The CDR3 sequence is 14 residues long. Germline CDR1 is SGHNT and CDR2 is YENEEA. The CDR3 DNA reads as TGTGCCAGCAGCCTGGGACGAGGGTACAATGAGCAGTTCTTC. Translation gives CASSLGRGYNEQFF.

The chain uses TRBV19 and TRBJ1-4, with 7 bases fitting TRBD1. Germline CDR1 is LNHDA and CDR2 is SQIVND (reference sequence). Trimming at V came to 3 bases and at J to 7 bases, leaving 2 bases not matched to a gene. This CDR3 has 13 amino acids. The CDR3 sequence is CASSIGQVEKLFF. The CDR3 DNA sequence: TGTGCCAGTAGTATCGGACAGGTTGAAAAACTGTTTTTT.

A few counts support this clone. This sequence joins TRBV9 and TRBJ2-7; D is unclear. Germline V gives CDR1 SGDLS, CDR2 YYNGEE. The CDR3 is 13 amino acids. V was pared by 0 bases and J by 0 bases, with 4 bases between. The CDR3 DNA reads as TGTGCCAGCAGCGTAGCGAACTCCTACGAGCAGTACTTC. Translating gives CASSVANSYEQYF.

The CDR3 here is CASSFSTSDSRSGELFF. CDR3 nucleotides: TGCGCCAGCAGCTTCTCCACTAGCGACTCACGTTCTGGGGAGCTGTTTTTT. The chain joins TRBV5-1 to TRBJ2-2, with TRBD2 identical over 7 bases. This CDR3 spans 17 amino acids. From germline, CDR1 is SGHRS and CDR2 YFSETQ. The junction had 15 bases not matched to a gene; V was cut back by 2 bases and J by 8 bases.

V and J are TRBV28 and TRBJ1-4, with D perhaps matching TRBD1 (5 bases). This CDR3 comprises 14 residues. Germline V gene data show CDR1 as MDHEN and CDR2 as SYDVKM. The germline V and J ends were trimmed by 1 base and 6 bases, with 9 bases remaining between them. The CDR3 sequence: CASSLSGYHEKLFF. CDR3 sequence (DNA): TGTGCCAGCAGTTTATCAGGGTACCATGAAAAACTGTTTTTT.

CDR3 sequence reads: CASTDYGGAVNYGYTF. Written as DNA, the CDR3 is TGTGCCAGTACCGATTATGGGGGGGCTGTTAACTATGGCTACACCTTC. The chain joins TRBV19 to TRBJ1-2, with a tentative D call TRBD1 (6 bases). V was pared by 7 bases and J by 1 base, with 19 bases between. The CDR3 consists of 16 residues. CDR1 is LNHDA, CDR2 SQIVND, per germline (reference sequence).

This chain joins TRBV19 and TRBJ2-3; D not resolved. The germline V gene has CDR1 LNHDA and CDR2 SQIVND (reference sequence). V was cut by 0 bases and J by 0 bases, with 4 bases left in between. This CDR3 comprises 14 residues. CDR3 DNA: TGTGCCAGTAGTATAGATCCTAGCACAGATACGCAGTATTTT. This sequence encodes CASSIDPSTDTQYF.

The rearrangement joins TRBV19 to TRBJ1-4, with 7 bases aligning to TRBD1. The CDR3 is made up of 13 amino acids. J was trimmed by 11 bases and V by 2 bases; bases with no gene match: 5. Germline V CDR1 and CDR2: LNHDA, SQIVND (reference sequence). In nucleotides, the CDR3 is TGTGCCAGTAGTATACAGGGGGTGGGGAAACTGTTTTTT. Encoded protein: CASSIQGVGKLFF.

The rearrangement uses TRBV7-5 and TRBJ1-1. TRBV7-5 is a recognized pseudogene. This CDR3 comprises 14 residues. CDR3 bases: TGTGCCAGCAGCTTGAGTGATGGGAACACTGAAGCTTTCTTT. Encoded protein: CASSLSDGNTEAFF.

This rearrangement joins TRBV10-2 to TRBJ2-1; D remains ambiguous. The CDR3 covers 15 residues. Germline assignment: CDR1 WSHSY and CDR2 SAAADI. Trimming shortened V by 8 bases and J by 0 bases, and 14 bases separated the two germline ends. CDR3 DNA sequence: TGCGCCAGCCGCCCCCCGCGGAGCTCCTACAATGAGCAGTTCTTC. Its protein product is CASRPPRSSYNEQFF.

This clone came up once. For the CDR3, the DNA is TGCAGCGTTGGGGGCAGGAGCGATGAAAAACTGTTTTTT. This codes for CSVGGRSDEKLFF. The chain employs TRBV29-1 and TRBJ1-4, with D maybe TRBD1 (5 bases). This CDR3 contains 13 residues. Trimming shortened V by 4 bases and J by 6 bases, and 12 bases separated the two germline ends. Germline CDR1 is SQVTM and CDR2 is ANQGSEA.

This clone turned up a few times. The rearrangement uses TRBV7-6 and TRBJ2-3; 14 nucleotides match TRBD2. Germline lookup yields CDR1 SGHVS and CDR2 FNYEAQ. The CDR3 totals 17 residues. Trimming at V came to 4 bases and at J to 1 base, leaving 4 bases not matched to a gene. CDR3 residues: CASSSPGLAGGTDTQYF. In DNA, the CDR3 is TGTGCCAGCAGCTCCCCGGGACTAGCGGGAGGCACAGATACGCAGTATTTT.

This clone was counted only a few times. One end of the junction does not line up with germline, which may come from a read error. The DNA has a base that is unclear or was not read; X is used for its residue. The V call is TRBV15, the J call TRBJ1-1; the D is unclear. This CDR3 has 15 amino acids. CDR1 is LNHNV and CDR2 is YYDKDF in the germline V gene (reference sequence). The CDR3 DNA sequence: TGTGCCAYCAGCACCAGACAAAGGGATAACACTGAAGCTTTCTTT. Its protein product is CAXSTRQRDNTEAFF.

The CDR3 nucleotides read TGCAGCGTTGTCAGGGGAGGAGGCACAGATACGCAGTATTTT. It translates to CSVVRGGGTDTQYF. J is TRBJ2-3 and V is TRBV29-1; D may be TRBD1 or TRBD2 (6 bases each). CDR1 is SQVTM, CDR2 ANQGSEA, per germline. The CDR3 is made up of 14 amino acids. Trimming shortened V by 4 bases and J by 1 base, and 12 bases separated the two germline ends.

The CDR3 DNA follows: TGTGCCAGCAACCCATATAGCGGGACCGGGGAGCTGTTTTTT. Its protein is CASNPYSGTGELFF. This chain joins TRBV6-8 and TRBJ2-2; 7 bases fit TRBD2. With 7 bases clipped from V and 5 bases from J, the junction kept 7 bases outside the gene matches. This CDR3 is built from 14 residues. CDR1 is MNHGY and CDR2 is SAAAGT in the germline V gene.

The chain couples TRBV19 to TRBJ1-2; TRBD1 aligns across 9 bases. The CDR3 consists of 13 residues. Per germline, CDR1 LNHDA and CDR2 SQIVND (reference sequence). V was pared by 9 bases and J by 8 bases, with 10 bases of the junction left unmatched. This CDR3 is CASHLQGAGGYTF. CDR3 coding DNA: TGTGCCAGCCATCTACAGGGGGCCGGAGGCTACACCTTC.

The V gene is TRBV30, the J gene TRBJ2-3; D is uncertain. V was cut by 5 bases and J by 0 bases, with 9 bases left in between. Germline CDR1 GTSNPN, CDR2 SVGIG (reference sequence). The CDR3 is 13 amino acids. CDR3 residues: CAWGGLSTDTQYF. In DNA form, the CDR3 reads TGTGCCTGGGGCGGTCTCAGCACAGATACGCAGTATTTT.

This clone was seen only a few times. The V gene is TRBV9, the J gene TRBJ2-7, with TRBD2 as a possible D gene (6 bases). The CDR3 totals 13 residues. Between the trimmed V and J ends, which lost 4 bases and 2 bases, there was a span of 10 bases. The germline gives CDR1 SGDLS, CDR2 YYNGEE. The CDR3 protein is CASSPGLTYEQYF. CDR3 DNA: TGTGCCAGCAGCCCGGGACTTACCTACGAGCAGTACTTC.

This clone was recorded a few times. This sequence joins TRBV11-3 and TRBJ2-7; D unresolved. V was clipped by 3 bases and J by 3 bases, with 12 bases between them. The CDR3 loop spans 14 amino acids. Germline assignment: CDR1 SGHNT and CDR2 YENEEA. CDR3: CASSFKRAFYEQYF. For the CDR3, the DNA is TGTGCCAGCAGCTTCAAGCGCGCTTTCTACGAGCAGTACTTC.

V usage is TRBV19 and J usage is TRBJ2-1, with 7 bases lining up with TRBD1. This CDR3 has 15 residues. V lost 8 bases and J lost 5; bases outside the gene matches: 12. The germline gives CDR1 LNHDA, CDR2 SQIVND (reference sequence). The CDR3 loop reads CASVAPDRPDNEQFF. CDR3 nucleotides: TGTGCCAGTGTGGCCCCGGACAGGCCTGACAATGAGCAGTTCTTC.

The J gene is TRBJ2-5, the V gene TRBV18; TRBD1 is a possible D gene (5 bases). This CDR3 is 14 amino acids long. Germline V gene sequence: CDR1 KGHSH, CDR2 LQKENI. Trimming left V 4 bases short and J 2 bases short, with 11 bases between. This CDR3 reads CASSLYQGQETQYF. The CDR3, as DNA: TGTGCCAGCTCACTCTACCAGGGACAAGAGACCCAGTACTTC.

The rearrangement links TRBV18 to TRBJ2-7; D is ambiguous. Germline values: CDR1 KGHSH, CDR2 LQKENI. The CDR3 sequence is 13 residues long. Trimming left V 6 bases short and J 5 bases short, with 14 bases between. The CDR3 coding sequence is TGTGCCAGCTCCCTCAAAATGGGTGACGAGCAGTACTTC. Protein: CASSLKMGDEQYF. The entire variable domain, with the rest obtained from reference TRBV18 and TRBJ2-7, is as follows: NAGVMQNPRHLVRRRGQEARLRCSPMKGHSHVYWYRQLPEEGLKFMVYLQKENIIDESGMPKERFSAEFPKEGPSILRIQQVVRGDSAAYFCASSLKMGDEQYFGPGTRLTVT.

V and J are TRBV29-1 and TRBJ1-2, with D possibly being TRBD1 (5 bases). The CDR3 has 15 residues. The V end lost 4 bases, the J end lost 4 bases, and 19 bases lay between the germline ends. Germline CDR1 reads SQVTM; CDR2 reads ANQGSEA. The CDR3 sequence: CSVGAGPSWGYGYTF. For the CDR3, the DNA is TGCAGCGTTGGAGCGGGGCCATCCTGGGGCTATGGCTACACCTTC.

The chain couples TRBV19 to TRBJ2-2; D unclear. The CDR3 extends over 15 amino acids. Germline lookup yields CDR1 LNHDA and CDR2 SQIVND (reference sequence). Trimming left V 6 bases short and J 5 bases short, with 16 bases between. The CDR3 reads CASRLKSLGTGELFF. For the CDR3, the DNA is TGTGCCAGTAGGTTGAAGTCATTGGGGACCGGGGAGCTGTTTTTT.